One sample yielded the 25 T cell receptor beta chains listed below, sequenced in a study of T cell responses to AZD1222 COVID-19 vaccine. Generated by immunoSEQ multiplex PCR, the TCRdb table keeps only in-frame clones and is missing some. This table holds around 140,000 clones, roughly nine tenths found once. Material: peripheral blood, obtained on day 0 of AZD1222 vaccination. The receptor set was obtained from an adult in good health.

This clone was counted only a few times. J is TRBJ2-7 and V is TRBV27; 8 bases map to TRBD1. V shed 3 bases, J shed 2 bases, and the junction held 6 bases outside the gene matches. The CDR3 contains 15 residues. CDR1 MNHEY and CDR2 SMNVEV come from the germline V gene (reference sequence). In DNA form, the CDR3 reads TGTGCCAGCAGTTTTAGGACAGGGCCCCCCTACGAGCAGTACTTC. As protein: CASSFRTGPPYEQYF.

This sequence joins TRBV25-1 and TRBJ2-7; the D gene is possibly TRBD1 (5 bases). The CDR3 runs to 16 residues. The V end was cut by 3 bases, the J end by 0 bases, with 15 bases between. Germline CDR1 MGHDK, CDR2 SYGVNS. The CDR3 DNA follows: TGTGCCAGCAGTGATTTCCCGACAGCTCGCTCCTACGAGCAGTACTTC. This translates into CASSDFPTARSYEQYF.

The V call is TRBV6-5, the J call TRBJ1-1; D not resolved. The V gene lost 6 bases and the J gene lost 7 bases, with 9 bases spanning the gap. Germline V CDR1 and CDR2: MNHEY, SVGAGI. This CDR3 is 11 amino acids long. CDR3 in amino acids: CASSAGVEAFF. The CDR3 coding sequence is TGTGCCAGCAGCGCCGGGGTTGAAGCTTTCTTT.

The gene calls are TRBV5-4 and TRBJ2-3, with TRBD2 as a possible D gene (6 bases). V was trimmed by 4 bases and J by 2 bases, leaving 17 bases between them. The CDR3 totals 16 residues. CDR1 is SGHNT and CDR2 is YYREEE in the germline V gene (reference sequence). CDR3 nucleotides: TGTGCCAGCAGCAGACTAGTGGGGGGACTCACAGATACGCAGTATTTT. Amino acids: CASSRLVGGLTDTQYF.

The rearrangement joins TRBV5-8 to TRBJ1-1; TRBD1 matches at 9 bases. This CDR3 comprises 15 residues. With 4 bases clipped from V and 3 bases from J, the junction kept 7 bases outside the gene matches. In germline, CDR1 is SGHTS, CDR2 YDEGEE. The CDR3 sequence is CASSPQGTGHTEAFF. The CDR3 nucleotides are TGTGCCAGCAGCCCCCAGGGGACAGGGCACACTGAAGCTTTCTTT.

V usage is TRBV2 and J usage is TRBJ1-5; the D gene is possibly TRBD1 (6 bases). V lost 8 bases and J lost 2, with 19 bases in between. Germline loops: CDR1 SNHLY, CDR2 FYNNEI. The CDR3 length is 16 residues. The DNA for the CDR3 is TGTGCCAGCGGAGTTACACAGGGTAACGGCAATCAGCCCCAGCATTTT. It encodes CASGVTQGNGNQPQHF. The full variable domain, with the rest looked up from reference TRBV2 and TRBJ1-5, is EPEVTQTPSHQVTQMGQEVILRCVPISNHLYFYWYRQILGQKVEFLVSFYNNEISEKSEIFDDQFSVERPDGSNFTLKIRSTKLEDSAMYFCASGVTQGNGNQPQHFGDGTRLSIL.

The rearrangement uses TRBV2 and TRBJ2-3, with TRBD2 matching over 7 bases. The V gene end was trimmed by 6 bases and the J gene end by 0 bases; junction bases not matched to a gene: 3. The CDR3 covers 14 residues. Germline loops: CDR1 SNHLY, CDR2 FYNNEI. CDR3 loop: CASRKRGSTDTQYF. Written as DNA, the CDR3 is TGTGCCAGCAGAAAGCGGGGAAGCACAGATACGCAGTATTTT.

The chain couples TRBV30 to TRBJ1-4, with D uncertain. Germline lookup yields CDR1 GTSNPN and CDR2 SVGIG (reference sequence). The CDR3 contains 11 residues. Trimming removed 5 bases at V and 11 bases at J, with 12 bases between. CDR3 amino acids: CAWDQRGKLFF. The CDR3 DNA sequence: TGTGCCTGGGACCAACGTGGGAAACTGTTTTTT.

The gene calls are TRBV30 and TRBJ1-4, with TRBD1 matching 10 bases. J was trimmed by 8 bases and V by 0 bases; bases with no gene match: 3. The germline CDR1 and CDR2 sequences are GTSNPN and SVGIG (reference sequence). This CDR3 has 14 amino acids. The CDR3 loop reads CAWSVGQGVEKLFF. In DNA form, the CDR3 reads TGTGCCTGGAGTGTCGGACAGGGGGTCGAAAAACTGTTTTTT.

The chain joins TRBV28 to TRBJ2-1; D is unresolved. The CDR3 has 10 amino acids. Trimming cost V 6 bases and J 6 bases, with 3 bases left between them. Germline CDR1 reads MDHEN; CDR2 reads SYDVKM. CDR3 nucleotides: TGTGCCAGCAGGGGCAATGAGCAGTTCTTC. This sequence encodes CASRGNEQFF.

This clone was seen once. The V call is TRBV11-2, the J call TRBJ2-5, with D possibly matching TRBD2 (6 bases). The CDR3 runs 15 residues. Trimming took 2 bases from V and 5 from J, leaving 15 bases between them. Germline V CDR1 and CDR2: SGHAT, FQNNGV. CDR3 in DNA: TGTGCCAGCAGCTTACACGGGGGTTGGGCGGAGACCCAGTACTTC. It is translated as CASSLHGGWAETQYF.

V is TRBV30 and J is TRBJ2-3; unclear D gene. Trimming left V 4 bases short and J 2 bases short, with 19 bases between. Germline values: CDR1 GTSNPN, CDR2 SVGIG (reference sequence). This CDR3 contains 16 residues. The CDR3 protein is CAWNPGRIQPTDTQYF. CDR3 DNA sequence: TGTGCCTGGAACCCTGGACGGATTCAACCCACAGATACGCAGTATTTT.

The chain carries TRBV5-1 and TRBJ2-4, with a tentative D call TRBD1 (6 bases). The V gene's germline CDR1 is SGHRS and CDR2 YFSETQ. The CDR3 sequence is 16 residues long. Trimming took 4 bases from V and 2 from J, leaving 16 bases between them. The CDR3 is CASSPRPGDPKNIQYF. The CDR3 coding sequence is TGCGCCAGCAGCCCGAGACCAGGGGATCCCAAAAACATTCAGTACTTC.

This clone was picked up a small number of times. The chain combines TRBV14 with TRBJ2-7; 9 nucleotides align to TRBD2. Trimming at V came to 3 bases and at J to 4 bases, leaving 4 bases not matched to a gene. The V gene's germline CDR1 is SGHDN and CDR2 FVKESK. The CDR3 is 14 amino acids. The CDR3 sequence: CASSHAGGGYEQYF. The CDR3 DNA reads as TGTGCCAGCAGCCACGCGGGAGGGGGATACGAGCAGTACTTC.

The CDR3 DNA reads as TGTGCCAGTAGTCCCGCAGGGATCGGGGCTGAAGCTTTCTTT. This gives the protein CASSPAGIGAEAFF. V and J are TRBV19 and TRBJ1-1; a possible D gene is TRBD1 (5 bases). The CDR3 covers 14 residues. V was clipped by 5 bases and J by 6 bases, with 16 bases between them. Germline lookup yields CDR1 LNHDA and CDR2 SQIVND (reference sequence).

This clone has more than one count but fewer than ten. J is TRBJ2-7 and V is TRBV5-1, with 7 bases that match TRBD1. Unmatched junction bases numbered 12, after V lost 7 bases and J lost 2 bases. Per germline, CDR1 SGHRS and CDR2 YFSETQ. There are 15 residues in the CDR3. In DNA, the CDR3 is TGCGCCAGCCGAGAGACAGGGATTAATCCCTACGAGCAGTACTTC. Translating gives CASRETGINPYEQYF.

DNA for the CDR3: TGTGCCAGCAGCTTAGGGACTAGCACATACGAGCAGTACTTC. Translated: CASSLGTSTYEQYF. V gene TRBV5-6 combines with J gene TRBJ2-7, with 9 bases aligning to TRBD2. The CDR3 consists of 14 residues. Germline CDR1 and CDR2: SGHDT and YYEEEE. V dropped 2 bases and J dropped 4; count of bases not matched to a gene: 4.

V usage is TRBV5-1 and J usage is TRBJ2-2; TRBD1 agrees at 8 bases. The V segment lost 3 bases and the J segment 7 bases; nucleotides outside the gene matches: 5. Germline loops: CDR1 SGHRS, CDR2 YFSETQ. The CDR3 loop spans 14 amino acids. The DNA for the CDR3 is TGCGCCAGCAGCTGGGGACAGGTCGGCGGGGAGCTGTTTTTT. It is translated as CASSWGQVGGELFF. Complete variable domain (other parts from reference TRBV5-1 and TRBJ2-2): KAGVTQTPRYLIKTRGQQVTLSCSPISGHRSVSWYQQTPGQGLQFLFEYFSETQRNKGNFPGRFSGRQFSNSRSEMNVSTLELGDSALYLCASSWGQVGGELFFGEGSRLTVL.

This clone was found once. One junction end disagrees with the germline gene, perhaps due to a read error. The chain carries TRBV7-7 and TRBJ2-3; TRBD2 aligns across 10 bases. Germline CDR1 reads SSHAT; CDR2 reads FNYEAQ (reference sequence). CDR3 length: 15 amino acids. The CDR3 loop is CASSRTSGRADTQYF. The CDR3 bases are TGTGCTAGCAGCCGGACTAGCGGAAGGGCAGATACGCAGTATTTT.

The chain is built from TRBV9 and TRBJ1-1, with D uncertain. V lost 6 bases to trimming and J lost 7 bases, with 7 bases between them. The CDR3 covers 10 residues. Germline lookup yields CDR1 SGDLS and CDR2 YYNGEE. CDR3 in DNA: TGTGCCAGCATACGTCTTGAAGCTTTCTTT. Protein product: CASIRLEAFF. Full variable domain (remainder filled in from reference TRBV9 and TRBJ1-1): DSGVTQTPKHLITATGQRVTLRCSPRSGDLSVYWYQQSLDQGLQFLIQYYNGEERAKGNILERFSAQQFPDLHSELNLSSLELGDSALYFCASIRLEAFFGQGTRLTVV.

This clone has only a few counts. V and J are TRBV28 and TRBJ2-7, with 13 bases matching TRBD2. CDR3 length: 18 amino acids. V gave up 7 bases and J gave up 0 bases; unmatched junction bases: 12. Germline V gene data show CDR1 as MDHEN and CDR2 as SYDVKM. This CDR3 reads CASTGTSGMGRSSYEQYF. The DNA of the CDR3 is TGTGCCAGCACAGGGACTAGCGGGATGGGGAGGAGCTCCTACGAGCAGTACTTC.

The chain uses TRBV19 and TRBJ1-6; D gene ambiguous. Trimming took off 10 bases at V and 0 bases at J, with 28 bases between the two ends. The CDR3 is 20 residues long. Germline V gene data show CDR1 as LNHDA and CDR2 as SQIVND (reference sequence). CDR3 coding DNA: TGTGCCAACGCCGCCCAATTCATTGGGGTTCCAAGCTCCTATAATTCACCCCTCCACTTT. It encodes CANAAQFIGVPSSYNSPLHF.

The chain recombines TRBV30 with TRBJ2-7; D not certain. V was trimmed by 5 bases and J by 7 bases, leaving 9 bases between them. The CDR3 totals 10 residues. Germline V gene data show CDR1 as GTSNPN and CDR2 as SVGIG (reference sequence). The CDR3 DNA is TGTGCCTGGGGATTACGGGAGCAGTACTTC. It codes for CAWGLREQYF.

The chain recombines TRBV6-5 with TRBJ1-2, with D tentatively TRBD1 (6 bases). Germline V gene sequence: CDR1 MNHEY, CDR2 SVGAGI. The CDR3 length is 15 residues. V shed 6 bases and J shed 2 bases, with 16 bases lying between them. CDR3 protein: CASRDSQPSNYGYTF. CDR3 sequence (DNA): TGTGCCAGCAGGGACAGTCAGCCATCGAACTATGGCTACACCTTC.

The gene calls are TRBV3-1 (or the pseudogene TRBV3-2) and TRBJ1-4; D ambiguous. Trimming took 4 bases from V and 3 from J, leaving 12 bases between them. The CDR3 length is 15 residues. Germline V gene data show CDR1 as LGHDT and CDR2 as YNNKEL (reference sequence). CDR3 coding DNA: TGTGCCAGCAGCCTCCGTCGCAGCCCTAATGAAAAACTGTTTTTT. Protein product: CASSLRRSPNEKLFF.